This TCR beta chain was found in a study of T-cell memory formation after mild COVID-19. It was 5'RACE with constant-segment primers that produced the TCR alpha and TCR beta cDNA libraries, which carried sample barcodes and UMIs. TCRdb called the 5' RACE reads again in MiXCR, with one record for every CDR3 protein. The sample has 92,000 or so distinct CDR3 sequences, over 12% seen once. This receptor was identified in a man between 18 and 35 years old who had mild COVID-19 (a few samples of this study predate the infection). Cell type and time point are not known. The source material was PBMCs or a T cell subset sorted from them (not recorded which).

CDR3 residues: CASNPGGGVADTQYF. Written as DNA, the CDR3 is TGTGCCAGCAACCCAGGGGGGGGGGTGGCAGATACGCAGTATTTT. The V call is TRBV7-2, the J call TRBJ2-3; D may correspond to TRBD1 or TRBD2 (7 bases each). Trimming removed 7 bases at V and 4 bases at J, with 18 bases between. The CDR3 totals 15 residues. Germline assignment: CDR1 SGHTA and CDR2 FQGNSA.